Following are 30 T cell receptor beta chains from one sample sequenced in a study of identifying expanded T cells in peripheral blood. Clones were sequenced by immunoSEQ multiplex PCR, and TCRdb holds only the in-frame ones, with some missing. The sample holds about 82,000 clones; about 87% are singletons and the top ten take less than 9.5%. Sequenced sample: blood. These receptors were taken from a person aged 18 to 70 in good health.

The chain uses TRBV7-2 and TRBJ1-5, with no clear D. Trimming removed 1 base from V and 3 bases from J, with 10 bases in between. This CDR3 spans 15 amino acids. Germline values: CDR1 SGHTA, CDR2 FQGNSA. The CDR3 nucleotides read TGTGCCAGCAGCTTAGTAGGACTGAACAATCAGCCCCAGCATTTT. Protein product: CASSLVGLNNQPQHF.

This chain uses TRBV30 with TRBJ1-1; possibly TRBD1 for D (5 bases). The CDR3 extends over 14 amino acids. The V gene lost 4 bases and the J gene lost 2 bases, with 14 bases spanning the gap. Germline CDR1 and CDR2: GTSNPN and SVGIG (reference sequence). This CDR3 reads CAWITDQGNTEAFF. The CDR3 coding sequence is TGTGCCTGGATTACAGATCAGGGTAACACTGAAGCTTTCTTT. Combining the CDR3 with reference TRBV30 and TRBJ1-1 gives the whole variable domain SQTIHQWPATLVQPVGSPLSLECTVEGTSNPNLYWYRQAAGRGLQLLFYSVGIGQISSEVPQNLSASRPQDRQFILSSKKLLLSDSGFYLCAWITDQGNTEAFFGQGTRLTVV.

This sequence joins TRBV20-1 and TRBJ1-1, with D perhaps TRBD1 (5 bases). Germline CDR1 is DFQATT and CDR2 is SNEGSKA (reference sequence). This CDR3 is built from 11 residues. V was pared by 6 bases and J by 4 bases, with 9 bases between. CDR3 DNA: TGCAGTGCCCAGGGCCCCACTGAAGCTTTCTTT. This encodes CSAQGPTEAFF.

The chain recombines TRBV6-5 with TRBJ2-7; D is perhaps TRBD2 (5 bases). Germline V gene lookup returns CDR1 MNHEY and CDR2 SVGAGI. This CDR3 spans 13 amino acids. Deletions cut 10 bases from V and 2 bases from J, with 15 bases between. This CDR3 is CATRTAGTYEQYF. CDR3 nucleotide sequence: TGTGCCACCCGGACTGCCGGCACCTACGAGCAGTACTTC.

The V and J genes are TRBV21-1 and TRBJ2-5; the D call in the table, TRBD1, was not verified against the DNA. TRBV21-1 counts as a pseudogene. The CDR3 totals 11 residues. CDR3 DNA: TGTGCTCCGACAACCCAAGAGACCCAGTACTTC. Residues: CAPTTQETQYF.

This clone was counted between two and nine times. The chain employs TRBV19 and TRBJ2-6; D is undetermined. The V end was cut by 9 bases, the J end by 4 bases, with 13 bases between. The CDR3 has 14 amino acids. Germline V gene lookup returns CDR1 LNHDA and CDR2 SQIVND (reference sequence). The CDR3 is CASSNRWGANVLTF. The CDR3 DNA follows: TGTGCCAGCTCCAACCGATGGGGGGCCAACGTCCTGACTTTC. Based on the CDR3 plus reference TRBV19 and TRBJ2-6, the full variable domain is DGGITQSPKYLFRKEGQNVTLSCEQNLNHDAMYWYRQDPGQGLRLIYYSQIVNDFQKGDIAEGYSVSREKKESFPLTVTSAQKNPTAFYLCASSNRWGANVLTFGAGSRLTVL.

V gene TRBV10-3 combines with J gene TRBJ2-1; D unresolved. V shed 4 bases and J shed 5 bases, with 12 bases lying between them. The V gene's germline CDR1 is ENHRY and CDR2 SYGVKD. CDR3 length: 14 amino acids. CDR3 sequence reads: CAISAAANDNEQFF. The DNA of the CDR3 is TGTGCCATCAGTGCGGCAGCTAACGACAATGAGCAGTTCTTC.

The rearrangement links TRBV7-2 to TRBJ2-1, with D perhaps being TRBD1 or TRBD2 (5 bases each). Germline CDR1 is SGHTA and CDR2 is FQGNSA. Between the trimmed V and J ends, which lost 1 base and 5 bases, there was a span of 9 bases. There are 14 residues in the CDR3. CDR3 amino acids: CASSLDLGHNEQFF. CDR3 bases: TGTGCCAGCAGCTTAGATTTGGGACACAATGAGCAGTTCTTC.

The chain is built from TRBV19 and TRBJ2-3; possible D gene TRBD2, 5 bases. Trimming pared 1 base from V and 1 base from J, leaving 12 bases between. Germline lookup yields CDR1 LNHDA and CDR2 SQIVND (reference sequence). The CDR3 has 16 residues. The CDR3, as DNA: TGTGCCAGTAGTATAGGAAGTAGGCGGGGCACAGATACGCAGTATTTT. Amino acids: CASSIGSRRGTDTQYF.

The chain has TRBV28 and TRBJ2-5, with D unresolved. Germline assignment: CDR1 MDHEN and CDR2 SYDVKM. This CDR3 has 13 residues. The V end lost 5 bases, the J end lost 2 bases, and 9 bases lay between the germline ends. This CDR3 reads CASSRRLQETQYF. In DNA, the CDR3 is TGTGCCAGCAGTCGTCGGTTACAAGAGACCCAGTACTTC.

The chain employs TRBV18 and TRBJ1-1; unclear D gene. Germline CDR1 and CDR2: KGHSH and LQKENI. Trimming removed 0 bases from V and 0 bases from J, with 11 bases in between. The CDR3 is 16 amino acids. This CDR3 is CASSPPGNRMNTEAFF. CDR3 coding DNA: TGTGCCAGCTCACCACCGGGGAACCGGATGAACACTGAAGCTTTCTTT.

On this clone itself: A read error may account for a junction end that differs from germline. V gene TRBV6-1 combines with J gene TRBJ1-2; D is perhaps TRBD1 (5 bases). Germline V lookup: CDR1 MNHNS, CDR2 SASEGT. The CDR3 sequence is 14 residues long. The CDR3 nucleotides are TGTGCCAGCAGTGATCACAGCTATTCAATAGGAGGGGCCTTC. This translates into CASSDHSYSIGGAF.

This clone appeared a single time. This chain uses TRBV27 with TRBJ1-1; D gene uncertain. Trimming cost V 6 bases and J 2 bases, with 25 bases left between them. The CDR3 runs 18 residues. CDR1 is MNHEY and CDR2 is SMNVEV in the germline V gene (reference sequence). The CDR3, as DNA: TGTGCCAGCAGCGACCTATTATGGACCAGAGAAGCAAACACTGAAGCTTTCTTT. It encodes CASSDLLWTREANTEAFF.

The chain has TRBV5-4 and TRBJ1-1, with D perhaps matching TRBD1 (5 bases). The germline V gene encodes CDR1 SGHNT and CDR2 YYREEE (reference sequence). V lost 1 base and J 5 bases, leaving 12 bases between the germline ends. This CDR3 region has 14 residues. CDR3 sequence (DNA): TGTGCCAGCAGCTTGTTTGAGGGGAGGACTGAAGCTTTCTTT. Amino acid sequence: CASSLFEGRTEAFF.

The chain combines TRBV30 with TRBJ2-7; TRBD2 matches 12 bases. Trimming cost V 5 bases and J 3 bases; bases outside gene matches: 5. The CDR3 has 14 residues. Per germline, CDR1 GTSNPN and CDR2 SVGIG (reference sequence). The DNA for the CDR3 is TGTGCCTGGCGACTAGCGGGAGTCATCTACGAGCAGTACTTC. It codes for CAWRLAGVIYEQYF.

This sequence joins TRBV12-2 and TRBJ2-1; the D segment call TRBD1 is taken from the table without a DNA check. TRBV12-2 constitutes a pseudogene. The CDR3 covers 12 residues. CDR3 sequence (DNA): TGTGCAAGTCGCGTTAAGCAGGGGGAGCAGTTCTTC. This codes for CASRVKQGEQFF.

The sample holds one count of this clone. The V call is TRBV5-1, the J call TRBJ2-5, with 9 bases lining up with TRBD1. The germline CDR1 and CDR2 sequences are SGHRS and YFSETQ. The CDR3 runs 15 residues. J gave up 5 bases and V 6 bases, and 11 bases lay outside the gene matches. The CDR3 DNA follows: TGCGCCAGCACCTTCCCGGGACAGGGTTCGGAGACCCAGTACTTC. Translation gives CASTFPGQGSETQYF.

This clone was recorded once. This chain links TRBV14 with TRBJ2-4; 14 bases are a match to TRBD2. Per the germline V gene, CDR1 is SGHDN and CDR2 is FVKESK. The ends lost 6 bases at V and 16 bases at J; junction bases unmatched: 11. The CDR3 extends over 14 amino acids. The CDR3 loop reads CASRESGLAGAPYF. The CDR3 region has the DNA TGTGCCAGCAGGGAGTCGGGACTAGCGGGGGCCCCCTACTTC.

This clone has a single count. The chain is built from TRBV7-8 and TRBJ1-2, with TRBD1 identical over 10 bases. V dropped 5 bases and J dropped 8; count of bases not matched to a gene: 14. In germline, CDR1 is SGHVS, CDR2 FQNEAQ. This CDR3 contains 16 residues. The CDR3, as DNA: TGTGCCAGCAGCGGACGAGTAACCGGGACAGGGGAGGGCTACACCTTC. Translation gives CASSGRVTGTGEGYTF.

CDR3 DNA sequence: TGTGCTTACGTGGCGGACCGACGTGAAGCTTTCTTT. Protein sequence: CAYVADRREAFF. This chain joins TRBV30 and TRBJ1-1; D uncertain. The germline V gene encodes CDR1 GTSNPN and CDR2 SVGIG (reference sequence). The CDR3 contains 12 residues.

In its sample, this clone was seen a few times. The chain is built from TRBV18 and TRBJ2-6; D is possibly TRBD1 (5 bases). V was pared by 0 bases and J by 4 bases, with 7 bases between. The germline gives CDR1 KGHSH, CDR2 LQKENI. The CDR3 has 15 residues. CDR3 protein: CASSPPQGGANVLTF. In DNA form, the CDR3 reads TGTGCCAGCTCACCACCCCAGGGAGGGGCCAACGTCCTGACTTTC.

This CDR3 is CASTGSLYNSPLHF. The DNA of the CDR3 is TGTGCCAGCACGGGGTCCTTGTATAATTCACCCCTCCACTTT. The J gene is TRBJ1-6, the V gene TRBV14; no definite D call. The CDR3 runs 14 residues. Trimming took 7 bases from V and 4 from J, leaving 11 bases between them. Germline loops: CDR1 SGHDN, CDR2 FVKESK. Based on the CDR3 plus reference TRBV14 and TRBJ1-6, the full variable domain is EAGVTQFPSHSVIEKGQTVTLRCDPISGHDNLYWYRRVMGKEIKFLLHFVKESKQDESGMPNNRFLAERTGGTYSTLKVQPAELEDSGVYFCASTGSLYNSPLHFGNGTRLTVT.

The chain employs TRBV4-3 and TRBJ1-1; the D gene is possibly TRBD1 (6 bases). V lost 5 bases to trimming and J lost 3 bases, with 10 bases between them. CDR3 length: 13 residues. Germline V lookup: CDR1 LGHNA, CDR2 YSLEER. Written as DNA, the CDR3 is TGCGCCAGCAGCTATAAGGGGGACACTGAAGCTTTCTTT. It specifies CASSYKGDTEAFF.

CDR3: CASSYGDSRGTQYF. Here the CDR3 DNA reads TGTGCCAGCAGCTATGGGGACTCCAGGGGGACCCAGTACTTC. The chain couples TRBV7-2 to TRBJ2-5, with D perhaps matching TRBD1 or TRBD2 (6 bases each). Trimming removed 4 bases from V and 7 bases from J, with 16 bases in between. Germline CDR1 reads SGHTA; CDR2 reads FQGNSA. The CDR3 has 14 residues.

The V gene is TRBV28, the J gene TRBJ2-7; D ambiguous. The germline V gene encodes CDR1 MDHEN and CDR2 SYDVKM. There are 12 residues in the CDR3. Trimming removed 5 bases from V and 2 bases from J, with 7 bases in between. DNA for the CDR3: TGTGCCAGCAGTGAGGAGACCTACGAGCAGTACTTC. This gives the protein CASSEETYEQYF.

The chain combines TRBV11-2 with TRBJ2-7; 8 bases map to TRBD2. Germline V gene lookup returns CDR1 SGHAT and CDR2 FQNNGV. The CDR3 spans 19 residues. With 3 bases clipped from V and 0 bases from J, the junction kept 16 bases outside the gene matches. CDR3 DNA: TGTGCCAGCAGCTTCAGTTGGATGTTAGCGGGACCCTCCTCCTACGAGCAGTACTTC. Protein sequence: CASSFSWMLAGPSSYEQYF. Full variable domain (missing parts from reference TRBV11-2 and TRBJ2-7): EAGVAQSPRYKIIEKRQSVAFWCNPISGHATLYWYQQILGQGPKLLIQFQNNGVVDDSQLPKDRFSAERLKGVDSTLKIQPAKLEDSAVYLCASSFSWMLAGPSSYEQYFGPGTRLTVT.

The chain uses TRBV5-4 and TRBJ1-5; tentative D call: TRBD1 (5 bases). The CDR3 covers 17 residues. The V end was cut by 4 bases, the J end by 0 bases, with 17 bases between. Per the germline V gene, CDR1 is SGHNT and CDR2 is YYREEE (reference sequence). The CDR3 DNA is TGTGCCAGCAGCCTCCGGGACGGATTCATTAGCAATCAGCCCCAGCATTTT. Translation gives CASSLRDGFISNQPQHF.

Here the CDR3 DNA reads TGTGCCAGTCGGGGCGGGGGGGCCTCCTACAATGAGCAGTTCTTC. Translation gives CASRGGGASYNEQFF. This rearrangement joins TRBV19 to TRBJ2-1, with 9 bases that match TRBD2. V was pared by 8 bases and J by 0 bases, with 5 bases of the junction left unmatched. Per the germline V gene, CDR1 is LNHDA and CDR2 is SQIVND (reference sequence). CDR3 length: 15 amino acids.

The CDR3 DNA sequence: TGTGCCAGCAGCTTAGTTGCGGGAGGGATCACCGGGGAGCTGTTTTTT. Its translation: CASSLVAGGITGELFF. This chain connects TRBV7-7 to TRBJ2-2; 9 bases align to TRBD2. Germline V gene data show CDR1 as SSHAT and CDR2 as FNYEAQ (reference sequence). There are 16 residues in the CDR3. With V trimmed by 1 base and J by 4 bases, 4 bases remained unmatched.

The rearrangement links TRBV4-2 to TRBJ2-2; maybe TRBD2 (5 bases). The CDR3 totals 16 residues. Trimming pared 0 bases from V and 5 bases from J, leaving 13 bases between. Germline loops: CDR1 LGHNA, CDR2 YNFKEQ. The CDR3 is CASSQEGRGSTGELFF. In DNA form, the CDR3 reads TGTGCCAGCAGCCAAGAAGGCCGAGGGAGTACCGGGGAGCTGTTTTTT.